A single T cell receptor (beta chain) is shown here with its context. This receptor's antigen is unknown. Base qualities were left out, and no much larger clone turns up one base away. RNA was extracted using the RNeasy kit, and about 0.5 to 1 microgram was reverse transcribed with random hexamers. TCR beta CDR3 regions were amplified with the immunoSEQ multiplex PCR assay covering 54 Vbeta and 13 Jbeta segments. PCR amplification bias was corrected using a synthetic template baseline for primer optimization and computational correction. As for the original processing: Reads were annotated to V, D and J genes according to IMGT and were analyzed with immunoSEQ Analyzer, with only productive sequences retained. Clonality was computed as one minus Shannon entropy normalized by log2 of the number of productive unique sequences. For each patient and control, public and private clones were evaluated within the 100 most prevalent clones. Clones were defined as Susac-specific if absent from the healthy and MS cohorts, from around 1,000 published viral clones and from other ImmuneACCESS disease sequences. The public sequencing data were trimmed at Q25 with fastp and processed into clonotypes with MiXCR by TCRdb, which kept only in-frame beta chains. Identical CDR3 proteins give one entry, which carries the most common genes and DNA. TCRdb's processing, not the authors', yielded these V and J calls. The sample records 250,000 or so distinct CDR3 sequences, 93% of which are singletons. The ten largest account for about 0.07% of the sample.

V ends up 6 bases short and J 5 bases short, with an unmatched junction base count of 5. CDR1 and CDR2 were assigned from the germline V gene as SQVTM and ANQGSEA. Including the terminal cysteine and phenylalanine, the CDR3 comprises 12 residues. Only CDR3 DNA remains: 36 bases, in frame from the first base. This sample was taken from a study of CD8 T cells in Susac syndrome (dated by TCRdb to the late 2010s). With regard to the full study: The study used repertoire sequencing to test whether antigen drove CD8+ T cell activation and differentiation in Susac syndrome. On the study overall, not on this receptor specifically: The study acknowledged that relatively few individuals were included in the TCR sequencing and HLA analysis.

Peripheral blood CD8+ and CD4+ T cells from healthy donors, Susac syndrome patients and multiple sclerosis patients were profiled by high-throughput TCR beta sequencing. Treatment-naive patients with stable or active relapsing-remitting disease fulfilling revised McDonald criteria were used as multiple sclerosis controls. Bulk CD8+ and CD4+ T cells were purified by magnetic negative isolation, whereas CD8+ TEMRA cells were enriched by FACS. Blood was collected in EDTA tubes and processed within 24 hours, with PBMCs isolated through density gradient centrifugation. PBMCs intended for TCR sequencing were cryopreserved in liquid nitrogen and were subsequently thawed in a 37 degrees C water bath. The sorted or isolated CD4+, CD8+ and CD8+ TEMRA cells reached a purity of at least 90%.

Here the chain combines TRBV29-1 and TRBJ2-7; 9 bases in between match TRBD1. Specimen: CD4+ T cells from PBMCs. This clonotype was obtained from a human donor with multiple sclerosis. The CDR3 region reads CSVGTGYHEQYF. The nucleotides are TGCAGCGTGGGGACAGGGTACCACGAGCAGTACTTC.